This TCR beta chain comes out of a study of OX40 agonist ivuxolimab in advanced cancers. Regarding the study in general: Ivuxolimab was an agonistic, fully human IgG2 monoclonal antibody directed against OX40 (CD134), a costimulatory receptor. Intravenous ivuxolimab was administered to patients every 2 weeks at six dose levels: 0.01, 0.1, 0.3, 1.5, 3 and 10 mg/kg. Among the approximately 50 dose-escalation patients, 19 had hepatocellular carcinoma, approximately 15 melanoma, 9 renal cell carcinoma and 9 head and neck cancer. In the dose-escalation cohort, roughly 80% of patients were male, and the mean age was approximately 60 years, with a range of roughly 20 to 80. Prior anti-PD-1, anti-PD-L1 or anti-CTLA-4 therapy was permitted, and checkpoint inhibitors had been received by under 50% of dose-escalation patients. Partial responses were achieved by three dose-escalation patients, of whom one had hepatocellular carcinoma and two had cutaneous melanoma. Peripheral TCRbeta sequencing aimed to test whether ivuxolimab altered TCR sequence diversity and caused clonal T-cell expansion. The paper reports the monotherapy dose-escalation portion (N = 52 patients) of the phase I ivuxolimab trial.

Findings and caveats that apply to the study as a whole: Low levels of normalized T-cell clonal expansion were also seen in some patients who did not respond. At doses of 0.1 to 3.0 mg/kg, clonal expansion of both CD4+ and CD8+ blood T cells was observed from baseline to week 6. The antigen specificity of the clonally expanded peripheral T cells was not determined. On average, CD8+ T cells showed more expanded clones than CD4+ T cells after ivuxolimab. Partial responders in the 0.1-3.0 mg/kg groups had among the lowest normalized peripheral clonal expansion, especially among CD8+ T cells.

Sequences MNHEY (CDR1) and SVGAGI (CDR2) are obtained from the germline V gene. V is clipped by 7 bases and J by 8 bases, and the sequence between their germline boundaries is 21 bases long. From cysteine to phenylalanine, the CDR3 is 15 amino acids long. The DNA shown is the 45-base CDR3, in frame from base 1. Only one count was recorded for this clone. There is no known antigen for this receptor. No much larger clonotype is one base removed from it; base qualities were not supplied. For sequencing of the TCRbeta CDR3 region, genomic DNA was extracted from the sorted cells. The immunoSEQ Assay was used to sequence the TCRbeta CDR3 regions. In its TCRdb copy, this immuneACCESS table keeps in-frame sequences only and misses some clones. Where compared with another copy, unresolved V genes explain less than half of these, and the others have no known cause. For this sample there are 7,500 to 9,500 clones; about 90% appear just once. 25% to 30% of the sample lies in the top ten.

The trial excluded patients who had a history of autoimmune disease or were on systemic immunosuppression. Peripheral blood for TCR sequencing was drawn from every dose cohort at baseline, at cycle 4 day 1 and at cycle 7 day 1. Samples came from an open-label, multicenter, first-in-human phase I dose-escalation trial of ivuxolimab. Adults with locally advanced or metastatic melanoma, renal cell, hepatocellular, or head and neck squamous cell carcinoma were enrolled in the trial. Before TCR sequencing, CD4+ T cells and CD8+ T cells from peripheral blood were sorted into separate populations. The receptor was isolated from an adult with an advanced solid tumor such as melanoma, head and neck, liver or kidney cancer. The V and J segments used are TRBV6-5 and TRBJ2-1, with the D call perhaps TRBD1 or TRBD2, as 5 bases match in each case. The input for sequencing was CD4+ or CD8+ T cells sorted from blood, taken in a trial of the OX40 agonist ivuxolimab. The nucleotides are TGTGCCAGCATACCGAGCGGACTTAGGGGAGATGAGCAGTTCTTC. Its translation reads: CASIPSGLRGDEQFF.